This T cell receptor (beta chain) was captured by sequencing in a study of cytomegalovirus exposure and HLA in healthy donors. Findings and caveats of the study: Cytomegalovirus association was assigned to more than 150 TCR beta chains. In vitro experiments confirmed that three CMV-associated chains were specific for CMV antigens. Among TCR sequences, most were rare, though some public TCRs appeared in many donors.

Deletions cut 1 base from V and 1 base from J, with 14 bases between. Germline loops: CDR1 SGDLS, CDR2 YYNGEE. The CDR3 contains 16 residues. In regard to this clone: What it recognizes is unknown.

The data were produced by immunoSEQ multiplex PCR, yet TCRdb's version contains in-frame clones alone and is incomplete. The sample shows fewer than 150,000 clones, less than 90% of them seen only once. This receptor was taken from a man between 18 and 29 years old in good health and CMV-seropositive. Sequenced input: PBMCs. The J gene is TRBJ1-1, the V gene TRBV9; D not certain. The DNA of the CDR3 is TGTGCCAGCAGCGTATCCTTAGACAAACCGAACACTGAAGCTTTCTTT. Translation gives CASSVSLDKPNTEAFF.